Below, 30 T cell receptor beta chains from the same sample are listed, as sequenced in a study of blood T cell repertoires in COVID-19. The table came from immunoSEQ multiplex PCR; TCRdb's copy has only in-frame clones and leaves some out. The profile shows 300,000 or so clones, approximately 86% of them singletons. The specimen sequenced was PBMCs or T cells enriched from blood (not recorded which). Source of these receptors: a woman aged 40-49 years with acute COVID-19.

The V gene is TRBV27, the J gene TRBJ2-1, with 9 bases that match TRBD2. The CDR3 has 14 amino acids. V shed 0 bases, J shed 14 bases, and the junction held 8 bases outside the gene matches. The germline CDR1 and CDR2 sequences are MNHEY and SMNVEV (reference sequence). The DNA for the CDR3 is TGTGCCAGCAGTTTATCGGCCGCGGGAGGGGGGGAGTTCTTC. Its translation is CASSLSAAGGGEFF.

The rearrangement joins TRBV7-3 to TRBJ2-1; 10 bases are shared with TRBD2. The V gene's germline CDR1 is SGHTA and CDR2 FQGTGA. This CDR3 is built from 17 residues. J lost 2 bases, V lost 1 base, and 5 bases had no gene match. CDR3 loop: CASSLNPLAGAYNEQFF. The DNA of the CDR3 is TGTGCCAGCAGCTTAAACCCCCTAGCGGGGGCCTACAATGAGCAGTTCTTC.

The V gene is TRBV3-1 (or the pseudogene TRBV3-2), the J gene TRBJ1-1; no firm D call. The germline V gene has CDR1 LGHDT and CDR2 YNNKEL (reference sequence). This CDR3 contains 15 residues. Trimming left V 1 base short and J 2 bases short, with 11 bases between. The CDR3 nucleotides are TGTGCCAGCAGCCAAGTCGGACGGGGAAACACTGAAGCTTTCTTT. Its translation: CASSQVGRGNTEAFF.

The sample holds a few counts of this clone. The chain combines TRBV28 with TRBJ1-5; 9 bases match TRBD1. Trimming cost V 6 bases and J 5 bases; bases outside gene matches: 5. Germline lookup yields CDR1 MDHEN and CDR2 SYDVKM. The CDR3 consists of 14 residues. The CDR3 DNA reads TGTGCCAGCAGGCCACAGGGGGCTTATCAGCCCCAGCATTTT. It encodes CASRPQGAYQPQHF. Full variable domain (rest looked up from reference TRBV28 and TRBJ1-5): DVKVTQSSRYLVKRTGEKVFLECVQDMDHENMFWYRQDPGLGLRLIYFSYDVKMKEKGDIPEGYSVSREKKERFSLILESASTNQTSMYLCASRPQGAYQPQHFGDGTRLSIL.

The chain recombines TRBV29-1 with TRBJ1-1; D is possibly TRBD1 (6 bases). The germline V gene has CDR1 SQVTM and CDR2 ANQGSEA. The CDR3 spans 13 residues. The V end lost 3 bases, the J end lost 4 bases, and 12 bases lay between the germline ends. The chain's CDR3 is CSVEEGGATEAFF. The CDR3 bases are TGCAGCGTTGAGGAGGGGGGGGCCACTGAAGCTTTCTTT. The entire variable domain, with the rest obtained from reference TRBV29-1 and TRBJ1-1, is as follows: SAVISQKPSRDICQRGTSLTIQCQVDSQVTMMFWYRQQPGQSLTLIATANQGSEATYESGFVIDKFPISRPNLTFSTLTVSNMSPEDSSIYLCSVEEGGATEAFFGQGTRLTVV.

DNA for the CDR3: TGTGCCAGCAGTTTGGTCAGGGGGCTTCAGCCCCAGCATTTT. Translation gives CASSLVRGLQPQHF. V gene TRBV6-2 or TRBV6-3 combines with J gene TRBJ1-5; 8 bases align to TRBD1. After removal of 4 bases from V and 6 bases from J, the junction contained 5 bases not matched to a gene. This CDR3 has 14 residues. Per germline, CDR1 MNHEY and CDR2 SVGEGT.

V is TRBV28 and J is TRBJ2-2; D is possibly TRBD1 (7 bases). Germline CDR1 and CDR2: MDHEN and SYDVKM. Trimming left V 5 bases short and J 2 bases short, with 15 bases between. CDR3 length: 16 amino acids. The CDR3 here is CASSQGGGGNTGELFF. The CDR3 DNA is TGTGCCAGCAGTCAAGGTGGAGGGGGCAACACCGGGGAGCTGTTTTTT. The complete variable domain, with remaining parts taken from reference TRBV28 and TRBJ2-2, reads DVKVTQSSRYLVKRTGEKVFLECVQDMDHENMFWYRQDPGLGLRLIYFSYDVKMKEKGDIPEGYSVSREKKERFSLILESASTNQTSMYLCASSQGGGGNTGELFFGEGSRLTVL.

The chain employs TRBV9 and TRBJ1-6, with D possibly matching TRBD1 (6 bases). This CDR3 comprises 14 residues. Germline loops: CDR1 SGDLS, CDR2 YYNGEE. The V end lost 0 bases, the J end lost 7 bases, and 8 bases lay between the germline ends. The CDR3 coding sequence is TGTGCCAGCAGCGTAGCAGGACAGAATTCACCCCTCCACTTT. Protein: CASSVAGQNSPLHF.

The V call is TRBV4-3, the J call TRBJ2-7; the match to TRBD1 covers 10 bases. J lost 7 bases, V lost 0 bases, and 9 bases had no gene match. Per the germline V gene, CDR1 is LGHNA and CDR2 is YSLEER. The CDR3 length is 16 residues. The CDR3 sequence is CASSQDFRQGALEQYF. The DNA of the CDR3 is TGCGCCAGCAGCCAAGATTTCCGACAGGGGGCGTTGGAGCAGTACTTC.

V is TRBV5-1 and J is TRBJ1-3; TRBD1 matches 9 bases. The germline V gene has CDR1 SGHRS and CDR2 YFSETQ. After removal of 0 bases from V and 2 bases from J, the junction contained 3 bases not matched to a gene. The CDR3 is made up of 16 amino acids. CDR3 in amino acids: CASSLAGTGTGNTIYF. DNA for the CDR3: TGCGCCAGCAGCTTGGCTGGGACAGGGACTGGAAACACCATATATTTT.

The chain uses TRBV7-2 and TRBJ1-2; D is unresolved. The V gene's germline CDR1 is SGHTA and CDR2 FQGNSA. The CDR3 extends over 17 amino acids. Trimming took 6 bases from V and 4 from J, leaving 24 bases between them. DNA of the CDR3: TGTGCCAGCAGACTAGTGCCCGAGGCCGGACGGCTCTATGGCTACACCTTC. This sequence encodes CASRLVPEAGRLYGYTF. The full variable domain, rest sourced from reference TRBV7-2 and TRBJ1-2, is GAGVSQSPSNKVTEKGKDVELRCDPISGHTALYWYRQSLGQGLEFLIYFQGNSAPDKSGLPSDRFSAERTGGSVSTLTIQRTQQEDSAVYLCASRLVPEAGRLYGYTFGSGTRLTVV.

For the CDR3, the DNA is TGTGCCAGCAGGCCCCTAGGCGGGGACTTCTACAATGAGCAGTTCTTC. It is translated as CASRPLGGDFYNEQFF. This chain connects TRBV27 to TRBJ2-1; the D gene is possibly TRBD2 (6 bases). V was trimmed by 6 bases and J by 3 bases, leaving 18 bases between them. This CDR3 has 16 residues. Looked up from germline, CDR1 is MNHEY and CDR2 is SMNVEV (reference sequence).

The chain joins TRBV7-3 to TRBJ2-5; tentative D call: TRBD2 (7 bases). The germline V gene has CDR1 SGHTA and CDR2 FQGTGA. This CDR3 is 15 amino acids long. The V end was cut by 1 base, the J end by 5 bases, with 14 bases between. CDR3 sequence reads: CASSLSGGHGETQYF. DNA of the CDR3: TGTGCCAGCAGCTTAAGCGGGGGCCACGGGGAGACCCAGTACTTC. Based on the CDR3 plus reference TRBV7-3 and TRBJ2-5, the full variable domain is GAGVSQTPSNKVTEKGKYVELRCDPISGHTALYWYRQSLGQGPEFLIYFQGTGAADDSGLPNDRFFAVRPEGSVSTLKIQRTERGDSAVYLCASSLSGGHGETQYFGPGTRLLVL.

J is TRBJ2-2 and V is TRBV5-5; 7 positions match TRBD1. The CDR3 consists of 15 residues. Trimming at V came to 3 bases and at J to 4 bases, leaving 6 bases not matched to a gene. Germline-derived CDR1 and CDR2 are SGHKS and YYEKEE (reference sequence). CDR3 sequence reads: CASSSLSGGTGELFF. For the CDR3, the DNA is TGTGCCAGCAGCTCGCTATCAGGGGGCACCGGGGAGCTGTTTTTT.

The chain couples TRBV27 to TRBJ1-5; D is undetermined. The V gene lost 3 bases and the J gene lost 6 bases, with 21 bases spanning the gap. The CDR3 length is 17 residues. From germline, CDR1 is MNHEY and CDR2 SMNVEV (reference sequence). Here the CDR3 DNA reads TGTGCCAGCAGTTTTTCCCTTCGGGGTAGGAGCGGTCAGCCCCAGCATTTT. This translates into CASSFSLRGRSGQPQHF.

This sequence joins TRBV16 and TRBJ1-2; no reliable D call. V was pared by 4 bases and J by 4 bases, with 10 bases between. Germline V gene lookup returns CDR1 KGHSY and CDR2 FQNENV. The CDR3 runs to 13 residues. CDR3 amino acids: CASSRGRVYGYTF. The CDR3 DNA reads TGTGCCAGCAGCCGAGGGAGGGTCTATGGCTACACCTTC.

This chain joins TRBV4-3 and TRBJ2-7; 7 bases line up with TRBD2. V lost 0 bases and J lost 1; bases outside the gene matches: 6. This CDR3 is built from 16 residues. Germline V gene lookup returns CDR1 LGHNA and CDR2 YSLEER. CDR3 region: CASSQEGGIQSYEQYF. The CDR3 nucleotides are TGCGCCAGCAGCCAAGAGGGGGGGATTCAGTCCTACGAGCAGTACTTC.

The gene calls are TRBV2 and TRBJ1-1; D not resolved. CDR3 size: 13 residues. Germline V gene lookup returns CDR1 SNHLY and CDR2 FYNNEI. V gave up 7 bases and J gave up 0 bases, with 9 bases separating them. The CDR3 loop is CASIPQLNTEAFF. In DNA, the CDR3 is TGTGCCAGCATCCCGCAGTTGAACACTGAAGCTTTCTTT.

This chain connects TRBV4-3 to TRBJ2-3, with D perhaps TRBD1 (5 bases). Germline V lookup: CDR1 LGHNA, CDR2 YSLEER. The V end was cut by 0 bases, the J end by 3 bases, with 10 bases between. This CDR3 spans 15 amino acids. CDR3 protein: CASSQDIRGTDTQYF. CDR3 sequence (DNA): TGCGCCAGCAGCCAAGATATAAGGGGTACAGATACGCAGTATTTT.

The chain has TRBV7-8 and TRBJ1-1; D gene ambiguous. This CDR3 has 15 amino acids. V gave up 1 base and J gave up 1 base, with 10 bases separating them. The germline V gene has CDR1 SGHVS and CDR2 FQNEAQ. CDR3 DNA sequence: TGTGCCAGCAGCTTAGTAGACAAGCCGAACACTGAAGCTTTCTTT. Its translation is CASSLVDKPNTEAFF.

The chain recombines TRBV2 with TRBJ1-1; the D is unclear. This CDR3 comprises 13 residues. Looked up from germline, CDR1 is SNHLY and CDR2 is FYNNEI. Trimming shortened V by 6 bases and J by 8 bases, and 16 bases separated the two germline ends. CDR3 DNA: TGTGCCAGCAGCGAGCGTTTTACGTCGGAAGCTTTCTTT. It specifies CASSERFTSEAFF.

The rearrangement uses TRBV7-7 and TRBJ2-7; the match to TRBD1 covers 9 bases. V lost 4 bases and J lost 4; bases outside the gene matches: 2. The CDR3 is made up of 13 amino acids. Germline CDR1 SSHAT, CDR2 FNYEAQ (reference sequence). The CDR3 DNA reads TGTGCCAGCAGCTCGGACAGGGGTTACGAGCAGTACTTC. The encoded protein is CASSSDRGYEQYF.

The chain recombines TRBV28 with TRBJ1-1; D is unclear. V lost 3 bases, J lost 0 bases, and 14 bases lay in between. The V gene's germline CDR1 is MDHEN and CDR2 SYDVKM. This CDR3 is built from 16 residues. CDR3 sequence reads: CASSFVGTAMNTEAFF. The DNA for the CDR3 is TGTGCCAGCAGTTTCGTTGGAACAGCTATGAACACTGAAGCTTTCTTT.

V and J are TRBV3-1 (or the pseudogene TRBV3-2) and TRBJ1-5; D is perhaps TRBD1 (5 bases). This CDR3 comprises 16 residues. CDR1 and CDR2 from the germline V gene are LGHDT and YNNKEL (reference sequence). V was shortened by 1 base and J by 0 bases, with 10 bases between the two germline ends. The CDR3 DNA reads TGTGCCAGCAGCCAAGGGGCAGGGTATAGCAATCAGCCCCAGCATTTT. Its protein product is CASSQGAGYSNQPQHF.

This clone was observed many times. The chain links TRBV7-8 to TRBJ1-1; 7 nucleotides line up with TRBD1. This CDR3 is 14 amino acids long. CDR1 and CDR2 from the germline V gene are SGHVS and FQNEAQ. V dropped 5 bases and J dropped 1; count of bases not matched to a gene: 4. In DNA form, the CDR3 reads TGTGCCAGCAGCAAAGGGACAGCGAACACTGAAGCTTTCTTT. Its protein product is CASSKGTANTEAFF.

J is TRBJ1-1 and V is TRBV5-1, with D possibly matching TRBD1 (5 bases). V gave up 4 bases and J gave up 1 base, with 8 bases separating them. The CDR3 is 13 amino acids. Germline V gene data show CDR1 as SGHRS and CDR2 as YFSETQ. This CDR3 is CASSDGQNTEAFF. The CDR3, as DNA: TGCGCCAGCAGCGACGGACAGAACACTGAAGCTTTCTTT.

CDR3 DNA: TGTGCCAGCAGCTTAGCCTGGACAGGGCTGAACACTGAAGCTTTCTTT. Amino acid sequence: CASSLAWTGLNTEAFF. The rearrangement links TRBV7-9 to TRBJ1-1; 8 positions match TRBD1. The CDR3 contains 16 residues. Germline CDR1 is SEHNR and CDR2 is FQNEAQ (reference sequence). V was clipped by 0 bases and J by 0 bases; unmatched bases: 3.

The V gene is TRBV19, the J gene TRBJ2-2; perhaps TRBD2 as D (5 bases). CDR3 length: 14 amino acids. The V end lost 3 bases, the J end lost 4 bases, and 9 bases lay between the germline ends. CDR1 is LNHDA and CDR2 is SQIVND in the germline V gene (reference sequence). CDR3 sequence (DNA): TGTGCCAGTAGTATGTCCGGGATCACCGGGGAGCTGTTTTTT. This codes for CASSMSGITGELFF.

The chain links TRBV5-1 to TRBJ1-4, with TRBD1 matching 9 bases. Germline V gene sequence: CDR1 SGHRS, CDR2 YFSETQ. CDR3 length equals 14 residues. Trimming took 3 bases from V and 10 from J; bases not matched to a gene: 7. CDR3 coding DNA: TGCGCCAGCAGCTCGGGACAGGGTAAAGGAAAACTGTTTTTT. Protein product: CASSSGQGKGKLFF. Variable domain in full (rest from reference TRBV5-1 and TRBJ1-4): KAGVTQTPRYLIKTRGQQVTLSCSPISGHRSVSWYQQTPGQGLQFLFEYFSETQRNKGNFPGRFSGRQFSNSRSEMNVSTLELGDSALYLCASSSGQGKGKLFFGSGTQLSVL.

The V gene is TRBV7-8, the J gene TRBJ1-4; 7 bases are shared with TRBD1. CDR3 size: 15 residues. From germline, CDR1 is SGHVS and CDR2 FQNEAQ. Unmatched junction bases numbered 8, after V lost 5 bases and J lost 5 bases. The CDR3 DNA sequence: TGTGCCAGCAGCCCTCCGGGACAGAAGAATGAAAAACTGTTTTTT. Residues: CASSPPGQKNEKLFF.